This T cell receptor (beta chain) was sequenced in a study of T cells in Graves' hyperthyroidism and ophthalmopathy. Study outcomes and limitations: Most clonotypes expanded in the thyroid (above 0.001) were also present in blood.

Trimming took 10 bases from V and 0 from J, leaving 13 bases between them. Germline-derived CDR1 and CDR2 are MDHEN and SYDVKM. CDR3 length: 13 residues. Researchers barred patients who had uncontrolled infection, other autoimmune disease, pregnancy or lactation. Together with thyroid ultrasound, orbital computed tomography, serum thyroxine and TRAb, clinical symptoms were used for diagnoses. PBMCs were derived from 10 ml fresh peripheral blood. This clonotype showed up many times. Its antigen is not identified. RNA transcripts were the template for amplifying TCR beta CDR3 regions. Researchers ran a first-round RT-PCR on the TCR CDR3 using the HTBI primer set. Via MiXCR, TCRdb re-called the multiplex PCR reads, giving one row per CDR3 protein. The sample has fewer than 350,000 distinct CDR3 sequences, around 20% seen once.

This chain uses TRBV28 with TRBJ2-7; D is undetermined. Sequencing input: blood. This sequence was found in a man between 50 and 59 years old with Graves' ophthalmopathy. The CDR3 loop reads CATRGGGSYEQYF. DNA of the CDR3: TGTGCCACCAGAGGCGGCGGCTCCTACGAGCAGTACTTC.